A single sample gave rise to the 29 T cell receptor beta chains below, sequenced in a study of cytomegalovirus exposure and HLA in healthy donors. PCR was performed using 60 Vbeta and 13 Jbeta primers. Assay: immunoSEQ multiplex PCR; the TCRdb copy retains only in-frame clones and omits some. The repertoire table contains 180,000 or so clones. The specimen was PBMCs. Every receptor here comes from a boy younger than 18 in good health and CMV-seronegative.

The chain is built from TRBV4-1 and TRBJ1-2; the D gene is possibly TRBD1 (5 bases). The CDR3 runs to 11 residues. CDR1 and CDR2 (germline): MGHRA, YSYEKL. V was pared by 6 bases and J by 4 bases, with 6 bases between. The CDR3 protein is CASRGGYGYTF. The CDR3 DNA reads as TGCGCCAGCAGGGGGGGCTATGGCTACACCTTC.

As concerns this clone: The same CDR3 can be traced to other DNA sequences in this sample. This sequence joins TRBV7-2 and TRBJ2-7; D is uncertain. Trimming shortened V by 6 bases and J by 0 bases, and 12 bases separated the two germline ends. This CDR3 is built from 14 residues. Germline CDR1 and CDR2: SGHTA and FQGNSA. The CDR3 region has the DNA TGTGCCAGCAGTCCAGACACCATCTCCTACGAGCAGTACTTC. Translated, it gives CASSPDTISYEQYF.

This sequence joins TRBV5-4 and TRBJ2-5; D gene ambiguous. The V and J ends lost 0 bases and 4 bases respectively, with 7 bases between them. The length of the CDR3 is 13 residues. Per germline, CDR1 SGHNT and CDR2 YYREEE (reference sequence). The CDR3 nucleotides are TGTGCCAGCAGCTTGGCCGTTCGAGAGACCCAGTACTTC. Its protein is CASSLAVRETQYF.

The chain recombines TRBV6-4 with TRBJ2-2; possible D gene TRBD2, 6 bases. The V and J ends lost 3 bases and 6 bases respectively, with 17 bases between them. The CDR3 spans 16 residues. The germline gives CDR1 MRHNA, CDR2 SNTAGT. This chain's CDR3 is CASSDSGTENSGELFF. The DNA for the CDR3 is TGTGCCAGCAGTGATTCCGGGACTGAGAATTCCGGGGAGCTGTTTTTT.

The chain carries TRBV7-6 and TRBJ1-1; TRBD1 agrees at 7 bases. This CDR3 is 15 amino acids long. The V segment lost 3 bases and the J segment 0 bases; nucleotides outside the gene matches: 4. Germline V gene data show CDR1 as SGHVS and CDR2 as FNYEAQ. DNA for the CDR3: TGTGCCAGCAGCTTTCAAGGGGGCATGAACACTGAAGCTTTCTTT. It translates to CASSFQGGMNTEAFF.

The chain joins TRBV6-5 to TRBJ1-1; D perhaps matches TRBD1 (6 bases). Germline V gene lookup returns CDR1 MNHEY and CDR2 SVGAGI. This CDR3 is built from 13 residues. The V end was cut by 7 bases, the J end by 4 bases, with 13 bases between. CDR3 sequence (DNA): TGTGCCAGCACCCGGGGGGGCGGCACTGAAGCTTTCTTT. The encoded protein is CASTRGGGTEAFF.

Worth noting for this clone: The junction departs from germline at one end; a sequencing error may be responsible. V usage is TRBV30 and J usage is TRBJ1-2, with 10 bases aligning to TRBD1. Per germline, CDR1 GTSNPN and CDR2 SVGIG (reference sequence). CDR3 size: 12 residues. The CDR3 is CARSGDRGLDTF. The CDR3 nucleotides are TGTGCCCGGAGTGGAGACAGGGGGCTTGACACCTTC.

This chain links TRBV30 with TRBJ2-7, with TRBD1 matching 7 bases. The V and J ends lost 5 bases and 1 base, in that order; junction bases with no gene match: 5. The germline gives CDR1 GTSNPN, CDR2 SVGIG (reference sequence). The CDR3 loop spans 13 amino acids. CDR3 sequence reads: CAWARGQSYEQYF. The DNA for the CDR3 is TGTGCCTGGGCACGGGGACAGTCCTACGAGCAGTACTTC.

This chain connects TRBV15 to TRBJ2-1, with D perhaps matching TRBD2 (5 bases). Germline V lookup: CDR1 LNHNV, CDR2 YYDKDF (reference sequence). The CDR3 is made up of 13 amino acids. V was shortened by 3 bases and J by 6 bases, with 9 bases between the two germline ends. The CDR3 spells CATSRGAANEQFF. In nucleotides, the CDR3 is TGTGCCACCAGCAGGGGAGCTGCCAATGAGCAGTTCTTC.

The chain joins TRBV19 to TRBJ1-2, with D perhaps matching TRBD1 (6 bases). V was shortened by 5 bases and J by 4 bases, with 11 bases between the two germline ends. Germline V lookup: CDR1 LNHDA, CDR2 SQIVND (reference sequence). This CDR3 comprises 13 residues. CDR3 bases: TGTGCCAGTAGTGCGACAGGCCTCTATGGCTACACCTTC. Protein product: CASSATGLYGYTF.

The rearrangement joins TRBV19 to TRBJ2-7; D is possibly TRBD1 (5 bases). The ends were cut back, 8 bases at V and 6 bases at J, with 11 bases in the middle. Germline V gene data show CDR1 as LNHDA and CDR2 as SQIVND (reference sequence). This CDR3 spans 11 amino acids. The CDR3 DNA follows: TGTGCCAGTGGCAGGGTAACCGAGCAGTACTTC. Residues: CASGRVTEQYF.

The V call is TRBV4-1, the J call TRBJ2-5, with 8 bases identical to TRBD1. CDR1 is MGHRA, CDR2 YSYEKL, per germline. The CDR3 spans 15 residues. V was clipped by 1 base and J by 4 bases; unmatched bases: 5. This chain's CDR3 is CASSQVRGQTETQYF. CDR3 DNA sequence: TGCGCCAGCAGCCAAGTCAGGGGGCAGACAGAGACCCAGTACTTC.

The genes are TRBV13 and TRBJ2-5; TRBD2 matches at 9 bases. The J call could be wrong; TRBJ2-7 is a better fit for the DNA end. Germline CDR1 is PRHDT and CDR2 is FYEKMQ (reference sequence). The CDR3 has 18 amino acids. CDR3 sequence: CASSSAGGLSGGAYEQYF. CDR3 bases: TGTGCCAGCAGCTCGGCGGGGGGGCTAAGCGGGGGTGCCTACGAGCAGTACTTC.

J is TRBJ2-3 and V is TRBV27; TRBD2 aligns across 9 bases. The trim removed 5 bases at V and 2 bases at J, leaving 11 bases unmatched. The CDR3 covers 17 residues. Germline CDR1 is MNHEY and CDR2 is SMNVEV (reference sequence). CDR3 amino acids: CASSPLPGGGVTDTQYF. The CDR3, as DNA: TGTGCCAGCAGTCCCCTTCCGGGCGGGGGGGTCACAGATACGCAGTATTTT.

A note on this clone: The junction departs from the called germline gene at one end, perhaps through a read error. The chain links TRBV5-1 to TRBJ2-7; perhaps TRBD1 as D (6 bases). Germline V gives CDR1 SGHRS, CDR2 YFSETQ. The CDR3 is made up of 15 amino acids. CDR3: CVSSIGDPGVYEQYF. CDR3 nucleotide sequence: TGCGTCAGCAGTATTGGCGATCCAGGGGTCTACGAGCAGTACTTC.

Written as DNA, the CDR3 is TGTGCCAGCAGTTTATACAGGGGTGGGGACTATGGCTACACCTTC. It encodes CASSLYRGGDYGYTF. The chain has TRBV27 and TRBJ1-2; TRBD1 matches 7 bases. CDR3 length: 15 residues. The V gene end was trimmed by 1 base and the J gene end by 3 bases; junction bases not matched to a gene: 5. Germline-derived CDR1 and CDR2 are MNHEY and SMNVEV (reference sequence).

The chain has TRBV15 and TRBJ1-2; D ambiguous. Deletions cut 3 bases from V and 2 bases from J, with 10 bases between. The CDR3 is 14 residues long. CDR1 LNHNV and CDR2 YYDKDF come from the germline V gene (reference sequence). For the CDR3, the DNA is TGTGCCACCAGCAGGGATCAGGTCAACTATGGCTACACCTTC. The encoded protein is CATSRDQVNYGYTF.

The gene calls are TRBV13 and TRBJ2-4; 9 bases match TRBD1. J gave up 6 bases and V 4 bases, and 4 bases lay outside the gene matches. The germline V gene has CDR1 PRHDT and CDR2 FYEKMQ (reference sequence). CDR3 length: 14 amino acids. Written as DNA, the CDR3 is TGTGCCAGCAGCTCGTACAGGGGGCCAAACATTCAGTACTTC. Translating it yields CASSSYRGPNIQYF.

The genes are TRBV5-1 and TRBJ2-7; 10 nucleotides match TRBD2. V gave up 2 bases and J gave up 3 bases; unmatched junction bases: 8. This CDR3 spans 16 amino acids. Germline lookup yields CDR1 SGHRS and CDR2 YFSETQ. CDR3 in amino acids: CASSLRISGGNYEQYF. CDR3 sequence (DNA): TGCGCCAGCAGCTTAAGGATTAGCGGGGGGAACTACGAGCAGTACTTC.

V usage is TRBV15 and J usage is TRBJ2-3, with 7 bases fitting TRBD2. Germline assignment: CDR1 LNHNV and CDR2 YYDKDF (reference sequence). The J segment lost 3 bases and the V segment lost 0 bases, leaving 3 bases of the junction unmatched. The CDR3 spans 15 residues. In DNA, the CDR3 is TGTGCCACCAGCAGAGATTGGGGGGGGACAGATACGCAGTATTTT. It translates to CATSRDWGGTDTQYF.

Here the CDR3 reads CASSLHPDGSGNTIYF. Written as DNA, the CDR3 is TGTGCCAGCAGTCTTCACCCAGACGGGTCTGGAAACACCATATATTTT. The chain links TRBV9 to TRBJ1-3; no reliable D call. V shed 5 bases and J shed 1 base, with 16 bases lying between them. CDR1 and CDR2 (germline): SGDLS, YYNGEE. This CDR3 comprises 16 residues.

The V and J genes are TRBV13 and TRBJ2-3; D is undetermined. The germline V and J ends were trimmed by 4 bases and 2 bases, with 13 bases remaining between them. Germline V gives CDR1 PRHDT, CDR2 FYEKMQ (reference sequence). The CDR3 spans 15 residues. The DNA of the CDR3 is TGTGCCAGCAGCTCCGGCGGATCCTTCACAGATACGCAGTATTTT. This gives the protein CASSSGGSFTDTQYF.

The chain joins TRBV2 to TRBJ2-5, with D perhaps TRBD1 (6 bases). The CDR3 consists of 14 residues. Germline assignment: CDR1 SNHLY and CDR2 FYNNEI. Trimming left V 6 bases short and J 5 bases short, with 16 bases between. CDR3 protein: CASRQGGKRETQYF. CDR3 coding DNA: TGTGCCAGCAGACAGGGTGGTAAGCGGGAGACCCAGTACTTC. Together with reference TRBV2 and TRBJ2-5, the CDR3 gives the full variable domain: EPEVTQTPSHQVTQMGQEVILRCVPISNHLYFYWYRQILGQKVEFLVSFYNNEISEKSEIFDDQFSVERPDGSNFTLKIRSTKLEDSAMYFCASRQGGKRETQYFGPGTRLLVL.

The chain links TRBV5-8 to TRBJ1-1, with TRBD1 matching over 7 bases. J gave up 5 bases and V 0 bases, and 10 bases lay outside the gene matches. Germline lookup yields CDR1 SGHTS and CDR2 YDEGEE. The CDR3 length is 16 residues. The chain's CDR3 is CASSLVPVGGWTEAFF. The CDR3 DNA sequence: TGTGCCAGCAGCTTGGTCCCCGTAGGGGGCTGGACTGAAGCTTTCTTT. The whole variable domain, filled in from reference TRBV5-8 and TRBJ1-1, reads EAGVTQSPTHLIKTRGQQATLRCSPISGHTSVYWYQQALGLGLQFLLWYDEGEERNRGNFPPRFSGRQFPNYSSELNVNALELEDSALYLCASSLVPVGGWTEAFFGQGTRLTVV.

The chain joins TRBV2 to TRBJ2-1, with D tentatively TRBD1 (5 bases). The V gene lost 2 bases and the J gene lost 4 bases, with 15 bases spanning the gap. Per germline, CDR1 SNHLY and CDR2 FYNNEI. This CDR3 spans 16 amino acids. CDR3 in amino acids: CASSEYLQVKYNEQFF. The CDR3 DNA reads TGTGCCAGCAGTGAATATTTACAGGTAAAATACAATGAGCAGTTCTTC.

Here the CDR3 DNA reads TGTGCCAGCAGTGACCGAGTCTACACAGATACGCAGTATTTT. Translated, it gives CASSDRVYTDTQYF. V gene TRBV6-4 combines with J gene TRBJ2-3; D is unclear. This CDR3 contains 14 residues. V was trimmed by 2 bases and J by 2 bases, leaving 8 bases between them. The germline gives CDR1 MRHNA, CDR2 SNTAGT.

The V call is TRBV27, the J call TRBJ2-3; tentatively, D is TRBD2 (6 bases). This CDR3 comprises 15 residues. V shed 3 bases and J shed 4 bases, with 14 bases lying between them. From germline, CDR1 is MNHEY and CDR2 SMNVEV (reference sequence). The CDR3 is CASSLNQGGSDTQYF. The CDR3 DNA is TGTGCCAGCAGTTTGAATCAGGGAGGCTCAGATACGCAGTATTTT.

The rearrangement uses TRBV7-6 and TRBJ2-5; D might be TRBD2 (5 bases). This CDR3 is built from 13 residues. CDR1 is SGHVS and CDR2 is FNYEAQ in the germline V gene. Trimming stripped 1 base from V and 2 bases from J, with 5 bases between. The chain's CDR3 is CASSLGLQETQYF. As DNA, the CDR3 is TGTGCCAGCAGCTTAGGACTACAAGAGACCCAGTACTTC.

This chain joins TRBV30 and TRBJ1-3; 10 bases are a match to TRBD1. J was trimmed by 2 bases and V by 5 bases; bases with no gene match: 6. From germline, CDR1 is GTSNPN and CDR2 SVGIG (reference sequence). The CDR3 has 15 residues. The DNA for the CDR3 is TGTGCCTGGGCCGGACAGGGGGGCCCTGGAAACACCATATATTTT. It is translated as CAWAGQGGPGNTIYF.